The 17 T cell receptor beta chains given below trace back to one sample, sequenced in a study of cytomegalovirus exposure and HLA in healthy donors. Here immunoSEQ multiplex PCR was the method, and the copy in TCRdb shows in-frame clones only, minus some. The sample lists roughly 120,000 clones, approximately 86% seen once, with about 4.2% in the top ten. The sequencing input was PBMCs. These receptor sequences come from a man aged 18 to 30 in good health and CMV-seropositive.

CDR3 sequence (DNA): TGTGCCAGCAGCCCAGACCCTAGCTCCTACAATGAGCAGTTCTTC. Its translation: CASSPDPSSYNEQFF. This chain uses TRBV5-6 with TRBJ2-1; D remains unclear. V was pared by 4 bases and J by 0 bases, with 11 bases between. CDR1 SGHDT and CDR2 YYEEEE come from the germline V gene. This CDR3 spans 15 amino acids.

This rearrangement joins TRBV6-4 to TRBJ1-6; 7 nucleotides agree with TRBD1. The germline CDR1 and CDR2 sequences are MRHNA and SNTAGT. The CDR3 extends over 15 amino acids. V gave up 8 bases and J gave up 7 bases; unmatched junction bases: 11. The CDR3 DNA follows: TGTGCCAGCTCCGCAAGACAGGGAAGGAATTCACCCCTCCACTTT. It codes for CASSARQGRNSPLHF.

The chain links TRBV2 to TRBJ1-5, with 7 nucleotides matching TRBD1. This CDR3 contains 13 residues. With 4 bases clipped from V and 4 bases from J, the junction kept 1 base outside the gene matches. Germline CDR1 is SNHLY and CDR2 is FYNNEI. The CDR3 DNA sequence: TGTGCCAGCAGTGGACAGGGAAATCAGCCCCAGCATTTT. It translates to CASSGQGNQPQHF.

This clone was seen more than once but under ten times. The genes are TRBV5-3 and TRBJ2-1; D is possibly TRBD2 (6 bases). TRBV5-3 is designated an ORF whose function remains uncertain. Trimming stripped 4 bases from V and 15 bases from J, with 20 bases between. This CDR3 has 13 residues. DNA of the CDR3: TGTGCCAGAAGCGTAAGGAGGGAATGTGGTCTGTTCTTC. It encodes CARSVRRECGLFF.

V usage is TRBV7-9 and J usage is TRBJ1-6; the match to TRBD1 covers 7 bases. V was pared by 1 base and J by 5 bases, with 5 bases of the junction left unmatched. The CDR3 is made up of 16 amino acids. Germline CDR1 is SEHNR and CDR2 is FQNEAQ (reference sequence). The CDR3 DNA follows: TGTGCCAGCAGCTTAGGATATGGGACAGATAATTCACCCCTCCACTTT. Its translation: CASSLGYGTDNSPLHF.

The chain employs TRBV5-6 and TRBJ2-3, with D possibly being TRBD1 (6 bases). Germline V lookup: CDR1 SGHDT, CDR2 YYEEEE. The CDR3 sequence is 18 residues long. The germline V and J ends were trimmed by 0 bases and 2 bases, with 19 bases remaining between them. CDR3 sequence: CASSLAYSRTAATDTQYF. CDR3 nucleotides: TGTGCCAGCAGCTTGGCGTATTCAAGGACAGCTGCCACAGATACGCAGTATTTT.

This chain joins TRBV7-2 and TRBJ2-7, with 7 positions matching TRBD2. The ends lost 5 bases at V and 0 bases at J; junction bases unmatched: 7. There are 15 residues in the CDR3. Germline assignment: CDR1 SGHTA and CDR2 FQGNSA. CDR3 sequence (DNA): TGTGCCAGCAGCCCCGGACTAGGGAGCTCCTACGAGCAGTACTTC. It specifies CASSPGLGSSYEQYF.

The V gene is TRBV5-6, the J gene TRBJ2-7; 8 bases align to TRBD2. Germline loops: CDR1 SGHDT, CDR2 YYEEEE. CDR3 length: 13 residues. The junction had 2 bases not matched to a gene; V was cut back by 0 bases and J by 6 bases. CDR3 in amino acids: CASSLAGLAEQYF. DNA of the CDR3: TGTGCCAGCAGCTTGGCAGGACTAGCCGAGCAGTACTTC.

This sequence joins TRBV13 and TRBJ2-4; 7 bases match TRBD2. The germline CDR1 and CDR2 sequences are PRHDT and FYEKMQ (reference sequence). The length of the CDR3 is 14 residues. With V trimmed by 2 bases and J by 4 bases, 2 bases remained unmatched. CDR3 nucleotides: TGTGCCAGCAGCTTATGGGAGGGAAAAAACATTCAGTACTTC. It specifies CASSLWEGKNIQYF.

This clone was seen only once. This chain connects TRBV25-1 to TRBJ1-1; TRBD1 matches 12 bases. Per germline, CDR1 MGHDK and CDR2 SYGVNS. The CDR3 covers 16 residues. The J segment lost 1 base and the V segment lost 7 bases, leaving 7 bases of the junction unmatched. CDR3 protein: CASTVPGQGANTEAFF. The CDR3 DNA is TGTGCCAGCACCGTCCCGGGACAGGGGGCGAACACTGAAGCTTTCTTT.

CDR3 nucleotide sequence: TGTGCCAGCAGCTCCGACAGGGGGCGAAATTCCGGCGAGCAGTACTTC. The encoded protein is CASSSDRGRNSGEQYF. V gene TRBV7-8 combines with J gene TRBJ2-7; 10 bases are shared with TRBD1. This CDR3 contains 16 residues. Germline V CDR1 and CDR2: SGHVS, FQNEAQ. The trim removed 4 bases at V and 6 bases at J, leaving 12 bases unmatched.

The gene calls are TRBV18 and TRBJ1-4; maybe TRBD1 (6 bases). Trimming took 3 bases from V and 12 from J, leaving 20 bases between them. The CDR3 is made up of 15 amino acids. CDR1 KGHSH and CDR2 LQKENI come from the germline V gene. This CDR3 is CASSPRVGRGEELFF. CDR3 bases: TGTGCCAGCTCACCCCGGGTCGGCAGGGGTGAGGAACTGTTTTTT.

V and J are TRBV6-6 and TRBJ2-3, with D perhaps TRBD2 (5 bases). Trimming left V 7 bases short and J 4 bases short, with 12 bases between. Germline V lookup: CDR1 MNHNY, CDR2 SVGAGI (reference sequence). The CDR3 length is 13 residues. The CDR3 nucleotides are TGTGCCAGCAACCCCCCGGGGTCAGATACGCAGTATTTT. This translates into CASNPPGSDTQYF.

The J gene is TRBJ2-1, the V gene TRBV13; D may be TRBD2 (5 bases). V was pared by 3 bases and J by 7 bases, with 10 bases between. The CDR3 spans 13 residues. Germline CDR1 reads PRHDT; CDR2 reads FYEKMQ (reference sequence). The CDR3 bases are TGTGCCAGCAGCTTGAGGGCCAGGAATGAGCAGTTCTTC. Translated, it gives CASSLRARNEQFF. Full variable domain (missing parts from reference TRBV13 and TRBJ2-1): AAGVIQSPRHLIKEKRETATLKCYPIPRHDTVYWYQQGPGQDPQFLISFYEKMQSDKGSIPDRFSAQQFSDYHSELNMSSLELGDSALYFCASSLRARNEQFFGPGTRLTVL.

The gene calls are TRBV19 and TRBJ1-2; D is unclear. V lost 7 bases and J lost 4, with 19 bases in between. CDR1 is LNHDA, CDR2 SQIVND, per germline (reference sequence). The CDR3 has 15 amino acids. CDR3 region: CASTLRGPPGYGYTF. The CDR3, as DNA: TGTGCCAGTACCCTAAGAGGGCCCCCGGGCTATGGCTACACCTTC.

The rearrangement uses TRBV4-2 and TRBJ1-1; 7 nucleotides line up with TRBD1. Germline V lookup: CDR1 LGHNA, CDR2 YNFKEQ. The V gene end was trimmed by 2 bases and the J gene end by 4 bases; junction bases not matched to a gene: 7. This CDR3 is 15 amino acids long. The CDR3: CASSQIYRGGTEAFF. CDR3 bases: TGTGCCAGCAGCCAAATATACAGGGGAGGCACTGAAGCTTTCTTT.

This clone was detected only once. The V call is TRBV27, the J call TRBJ2-7, with D uncertain. This CDR3 comprises 14 residues. Trimming took off 1 base at V and 0 bases at J, with 7 bases between the two ends. Germline CDR1 MNHEY, CDR2 SMNVEV (reference sequence). The CDR3 DNA is TGTGCCAGCAGTTTATTTGGCACCTCCTACGAGCAGTACTTC. It encodes CASSLFGTSYEQYF.